This T cell receptor beta chain was profiled in a study of siplizumab effects on memory and regulatory T cells. Study outcomes and limitations: Both greater diversity than memory cells and a major contribution to the alloresponse seemed to characterize naive T cells.

About this clone: Its antigen is currently unknown.

Assaying covered some 10^5 TCR templates per sample. Data came from immunoSEQ multiplex PCR; TCRdb stores just in-frame clones and leaves some out. In the table there are some 100,000 clones, approximately 90% of which are singletons. Trimming stripped 2 bases from V and 5 bases from J, with 16 bases between. Germline assignment: CDR1 SGHRS and CDR2 YFSETQ. The CDR3 has 15 amino acids. The chain couples TRBV5-1 to TRBJ2-5; a possible D gene is TRBD2 (6 bases). The specimen was Tregs sorted from blood. The sequence was collected from a human donor in good health. The CDR3 loop reads CASSLLGDSGETQYF. CDR3 coding DNA: TGCGCCAGCAGCTTACTAGGGGACTCTGGGGAGACCCAGTACTTC.